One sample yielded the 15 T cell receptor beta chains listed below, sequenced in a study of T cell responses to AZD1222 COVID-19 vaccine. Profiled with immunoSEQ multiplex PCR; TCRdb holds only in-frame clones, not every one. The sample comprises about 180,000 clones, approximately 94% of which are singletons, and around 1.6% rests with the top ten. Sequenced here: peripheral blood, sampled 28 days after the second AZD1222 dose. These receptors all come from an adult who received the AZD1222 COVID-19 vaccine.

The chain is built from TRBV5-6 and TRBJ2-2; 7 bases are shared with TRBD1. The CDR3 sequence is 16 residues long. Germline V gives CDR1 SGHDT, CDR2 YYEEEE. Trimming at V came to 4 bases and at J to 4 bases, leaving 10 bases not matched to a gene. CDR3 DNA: TGTGCCAGCAGCCGAGGGGACAGAGACCTCACCGGGGAGCTGTTTTTT. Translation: CASSRGDRDLTGELFF.

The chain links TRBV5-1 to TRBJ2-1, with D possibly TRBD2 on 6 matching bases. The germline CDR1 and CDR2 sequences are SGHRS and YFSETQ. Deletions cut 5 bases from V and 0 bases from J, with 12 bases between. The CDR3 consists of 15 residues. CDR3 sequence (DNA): TGCGCCAGCAGTAGTGGGGGGAACTCCTACAATGAGCAGTTCTTC. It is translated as CASSSGGNSYNEQFF. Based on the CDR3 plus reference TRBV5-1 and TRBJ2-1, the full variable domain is KAGVTQTPRYLIKTRGQQVTLSCSPISGHRSVSWYQQTPGQGLQFLFEYFSETQRNKGNFPGRFSGRQFSNSRSEMNVSTLELGDSALYLCASSSGGNSYNEQFFGPGTRLTVL.

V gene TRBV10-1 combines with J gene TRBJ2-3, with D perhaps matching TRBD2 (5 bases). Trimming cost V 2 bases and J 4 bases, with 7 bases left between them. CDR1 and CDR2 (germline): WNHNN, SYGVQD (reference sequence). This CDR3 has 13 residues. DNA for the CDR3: TGCGCCAGCAGTGAGAGCGGATCAGATACGCAGTATTTT. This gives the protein CASSESGSDTQYF.

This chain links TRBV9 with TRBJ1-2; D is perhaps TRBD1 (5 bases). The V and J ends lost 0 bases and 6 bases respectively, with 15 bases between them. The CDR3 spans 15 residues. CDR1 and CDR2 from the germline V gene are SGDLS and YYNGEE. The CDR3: CASSVDREGSDGYTF. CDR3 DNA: TGTGCCAGCAGCGTAGACCGGGAGGGGAGTGATGGCTACACCTTC.

CDR3 DNA: TGCAGCGTTTGGGGAGCCCTCCAAGAGACCCAGTACTTC. This codes for CSVWGALQETQYF. The chain uses TRBV29-1 and TRBJ2-5, with D possibly matching TRBD2 (5 bases). The CDR3 length is 13 residues. CDR1 SQVTM and CDR2 ANQGSEA come from the germline V gene. V lost 5 bases to trimming and J lost 1 base, with 11 bases between them.

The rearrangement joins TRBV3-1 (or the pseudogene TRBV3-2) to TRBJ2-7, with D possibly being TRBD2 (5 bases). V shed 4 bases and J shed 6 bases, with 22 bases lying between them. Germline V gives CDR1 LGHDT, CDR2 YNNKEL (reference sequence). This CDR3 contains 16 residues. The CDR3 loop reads CASSRRTSRTGGEQYF. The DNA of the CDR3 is TGTGCCAGCAGCCGACGGACTTCTAGGACGGGCGGCGAGCAGTACTTC.

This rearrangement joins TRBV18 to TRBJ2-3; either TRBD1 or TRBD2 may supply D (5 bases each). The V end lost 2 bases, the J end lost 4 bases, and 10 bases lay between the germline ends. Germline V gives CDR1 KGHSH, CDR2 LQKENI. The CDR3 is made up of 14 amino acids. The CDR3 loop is CASSPGGVADTQYF. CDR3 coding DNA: TGTGCCAGCTCACCAGGGGGAGTGGCAGATACGCAGTATTTT.

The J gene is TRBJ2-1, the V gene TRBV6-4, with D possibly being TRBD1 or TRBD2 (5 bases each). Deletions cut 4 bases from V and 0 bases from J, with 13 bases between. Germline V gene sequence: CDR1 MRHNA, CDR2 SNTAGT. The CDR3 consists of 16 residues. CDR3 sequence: CASSAFGAPSYNEQFF. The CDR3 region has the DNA TGTGCCAGCAGTGCGTTCGGGGCGCCCTCCTACAATGAGCAGTTCTTC.

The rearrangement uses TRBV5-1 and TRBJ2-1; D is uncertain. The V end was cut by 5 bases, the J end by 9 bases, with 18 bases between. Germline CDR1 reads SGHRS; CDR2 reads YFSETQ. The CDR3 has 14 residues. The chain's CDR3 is CASSSPLSSLEQFF. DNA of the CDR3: TGCGCCAGCAGTTCGCCACTTAGCAGCCTTGAGCAGTTCTTC. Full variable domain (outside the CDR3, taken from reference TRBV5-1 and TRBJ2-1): KAGVTQTPRYLIKTRGQQVTLSCSPISGHRSVSWYQQTPGQGLQFLFEYFSETQRNKGNFPGRFSGRQFSNSRSEMNVSTLELGDSALYLCASSSPLSSLEQFFGPGTRLTVL.

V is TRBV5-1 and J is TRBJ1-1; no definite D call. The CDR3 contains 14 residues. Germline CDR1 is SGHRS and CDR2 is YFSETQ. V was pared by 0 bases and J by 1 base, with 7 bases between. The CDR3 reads CASSLDTRNTEAFF. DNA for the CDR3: TGCGCCAGCAGCTTGGACACTCGGAACACTGAAGCTTTCTTT.

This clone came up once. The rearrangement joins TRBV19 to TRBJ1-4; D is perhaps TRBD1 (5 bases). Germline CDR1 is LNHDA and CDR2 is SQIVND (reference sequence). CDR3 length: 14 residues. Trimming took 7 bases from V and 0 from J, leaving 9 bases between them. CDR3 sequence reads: CASTPTATNEKLFF. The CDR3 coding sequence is TGTGCCAGTACCCCGACAGCAACTAATGAAAAACTGTTTTTT.

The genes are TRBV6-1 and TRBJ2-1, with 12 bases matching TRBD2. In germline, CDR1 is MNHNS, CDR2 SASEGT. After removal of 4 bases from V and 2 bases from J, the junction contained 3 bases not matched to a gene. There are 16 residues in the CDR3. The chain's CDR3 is CASSALAGGAYNEQFF. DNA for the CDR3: TGTGCCAGCAGTGCACTAGCGGGAGGAGCCTACAATGAGCAGTTCTTC.

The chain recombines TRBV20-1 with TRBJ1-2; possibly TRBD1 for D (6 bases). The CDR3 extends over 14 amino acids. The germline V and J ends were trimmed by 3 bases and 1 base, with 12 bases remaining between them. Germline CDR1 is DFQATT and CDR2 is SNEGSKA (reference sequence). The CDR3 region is CSASARGHNYGYTF. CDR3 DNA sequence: TGCAGTGCTAGTGCCAGGGGTCATAACTATGGCTACACCTTC.

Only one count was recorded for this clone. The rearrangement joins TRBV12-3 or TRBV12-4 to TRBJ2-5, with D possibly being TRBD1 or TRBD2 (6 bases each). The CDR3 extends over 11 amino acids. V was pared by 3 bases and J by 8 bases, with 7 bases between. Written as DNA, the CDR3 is TGTGCCAGCAGTTTCGGGGGCACCCAGTACTTC. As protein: CASSFGGTQYF.

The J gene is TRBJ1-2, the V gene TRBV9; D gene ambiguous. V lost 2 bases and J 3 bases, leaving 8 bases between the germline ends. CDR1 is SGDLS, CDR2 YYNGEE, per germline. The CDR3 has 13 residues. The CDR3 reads CASSVTVDYGYTF. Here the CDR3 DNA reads TGTGCCAGCAGCGTTACGGTTGACTATGGCTACACCTTC.